The T cell receptor (beta chain) described here comes from a study of blood T cells in healthy people across ages. Findings and caveats of the study: Those diversity estimates obtained from one million T cells were thought to be underestimates. Age advanced and TCR beta diversity per million T cells fell, roughly linearly. Relative to aged donors, long-lived donors carried more naive CD4+ cells and displayed higher diversity.

Of note for this clonotype: The antigen remains unidentified.

The use of a sample-barcoded 5' primer and a J-beta primer mix characterized a second PCR of 7 to 11 cycles. A single record per CDR3 protein comes from TCRdb applying MiXCR to the 5' RACE reads. The table includes about 1.8 million distinct CDR3 sequences, 49% detected once. V lost 7 bases, J lost 2 bases, and 14 bases lay in between. Per germline, CDR1 MNHNS and CDR2 SASEGT. The CDR3 is 14 residues long. The sample, 7.5 to 10 milliliters of peripheral blood, was drawn from each donor. This sequence was found in a woman in her thirties or forties in good health. The chain links TRBV6-1 to TRBJ1-1, with TRBD1 as a possible D gene (6 bases). Specimen: blood. CDR3 sequence (DNA): TGTGCCAGCATCCCAGGGGTACGAAACACTGAAGCTTTCTTT. This sequence encodes CASIPGVRNTEAFF.